This entry concerns a single TCR beta chain. This record belongs to a study of T-cell reconstitution after alpha-beta-depleted transplantation in children. The TCRbeta library incorporated unique molecular identifiers. TCRdb ran MiXCR on the PCR reads and lists one entry per CDR3 protein. The sample records fewer than 550,000 distinct CDR3 sequences, about a tenth being singletons. Trimming at V came to 5 bases and at J to 7 bases, leaving 5 bases not matched to a gene. There are 13 residues in the CDR3. This receptor was obtained from a human donor who donated a stem cell graft to a child with acute myeloid leukemia. Sequenced material: PBMCs from the stem cell graft donor, taken from the stem cell graft. The gene calls are TRBV12-3 or TRBV12-4 and TRBJ1-5; TRBD1 agrees at 7 bases. CDR3 region: CASSDRVGQPQHF. In DNA, the CDR3 is TGTGCCAGCAGTGACAGGGTGGGGCAGCCCCAGCATTTT.